The 13 T cell receptor beta chains given below trace back to one sample, sequenced in a study of spatial heterogeneity in lung cancer. Time point meaning: sample taken at primary tumor resection. Antigens for these TCRs are unknown. TCRdb re-derived calls from the 5' RACE reads in MiXCR, one entry per CDR3 protein. The sample shows around 9,700 distinct CDR3 sequences, around 7.9% of them seen only once. Study outcomes and limitations: How many expanded intratumoral alpha and beta TCRs were present tracked the tumor mutation count, which was a count of nonsynonymous mutations.

The material was lung tumor tissue, obtained at surgery. The receptor source for this set is a female donor with early-stage non-small cell lung cancer.

As to this clonotype: A library made for alpha chains picked up this beta chain off target, so its size means little. CDR3 sequence: CASSPEGQGSPLHF. CDR3 sequence (DNA): TGTGCCAGCTCACCCGAGGGCCAGGGTTCACCCCTCCACTTT. The rearrangement joins TRBV18 to TRBJ1-6; TRBD1 might be the D (5 bases). The germline CDR1 and CDR2 sequences are KGHSH and LQKENI. Trimming removed 3 bases from V and 9 bases from J, with 12 bases in between. The CDR3 contains 14 residues. Full variable domain (missing parts from reference TRBV18 and TRBJ1-6): NAGVMQNPRHLVRRRGQEARLRCSPMKGHSHVYWYRQLPEEGLKFMVYLQKENIIDESGMPKERFSAEFPKEGPSILRIQQVVRGDSAAYFCASSPEGQGSPLHFGNGTRLTVT.

This clonotype was detected ten times or more. The size of this beta chain means little, since it is a stray read in a library made for alpha chains. V is TRBV7-2 and J is TRBJ1-3, with no clear D. Deletions cut 8 bases from V and 0 bases from J, with 8 bases between. Germline lookup yields CDR1 SGHTA and CDR2 FQGNSA. The CDR3 is 13 amino acids. CDR3 loop: CASGEHSGNTIYF. The DNA for the CDR3 is TGTGCCAGCGGTGAACACTCTGGAAACACCATATATTTT.

This clonotype appeared many times. With the library built for alpha chains, this beta chain is off target and its frequency is not meaningful. The rearrangement links TRBV6-2 or TRBV6-3 to TRBJ2-3; D may be TRBD2 (6 bases). The length of the CDR3 is 14 residues. CDR1 is MNHEY, CDR2 SVGEGT, per germline. V was shortened by 7 bases and J by 0 bases, with 11 bases between the two germline ends. The CDR3 DNA is TGTGCCAGCACCCCAAGCGGGAGCACAGATACGCAGTATTTT. Its protein product is CASTPSGSTDTQYF.

This clonotype was recorded at least ten times. The library was prepared for alpha chains; this beta chain is a stray read, so its frequency means little. The chain joins TRBV12-3 or TRBV12-4 to TRBJ2-5, with 7 bases fitting TRBD1. The CDR3 spans 14 residues. V shed 2 bases, J shed 1 base, and the junction held 1 base outside the gene matches. CDR3 DNA sequence: TGTGCCAGCAGTTTAAGGGGGCTCCAAGAGACCCAGTACTTC. Protein sequence: CASSLRGLQETQYF.

This clonotype appeared a few times. The size of this beta chain means little, since it is a stray read in a library made for alpha chains. V usage is TRBV7-9 and J usage is TRBJ2-1, with D maybe TRBD1 (6 bases). Germline CDR1 is SEHNR and CDR2 is FQNEAQ (reference sequence). The CDR3 extends over 15 amino acids. V lost 5 bases, J lost 1 base, and 12 bases lay in between. CDR3 in DNA: TGTGCCAGCAGCCCACTGGGGGCATCCTACAATGAGCAGTTCTTC. The encoded protein is CASSPLGASYNEQFF.

This clonotype was found many times. With the library built for alpha chains, this beta chain is off target and its frequency is not meaningful. V usage is TRBV12-3 or TRBV12-4 and J usage is TRBJ1-3, with D possibly matching TRBD1 (5 bases). The CDR3 length is 13 residues. Trimming pared 7 bases from V and 0 bases from J, leaving 7 bases between. CDR3 residues: CASKQDSGNTIYF. The CDR3 bases are TGTGCCAGCAAACAGGACTCTGGAAACACCATATATTTT.

In this sample, this clonotype turned up many times. A library prepared for alpha chains yielded this beta chain as an off-target read; its size is of little meaning. The chain carries TRBV5-1 and TRBJ2-5; the D gene is possibly TRBD1 (5 bases). Trimming stripped 0 bases from V and 3 bases from J, with 15 bases between. Germline lookup yields CDR1 SGHRS and CDR2 YFSETQ. The CDR3 extends over 16 amino acids. CDR3 loop: CASSLASGATEETQYF. DNA of the CDR3: TGCGCCAGCAGCTTGGCTTCCGGCGCGACAGAAGAGACCCAGTACTTC. The whole variable domain, remainder taken from reference TRBV5-1 and TRBJ2-5, is KAGVTQTPRYLIKTRGQQVTLSCSPISGHRSVSWYQQTPGQGLQFLFEYFSETQRNKGNFPGRFSGRQFSNSRSEMNVSTLELGDSALYLCASSLASGATEETQYFGPGTRLLVL.

This clonotype was picked up many times. This beta chain appears as a stray read in a library generated for alpha chains; its size is not informative. V is TRBV7-2 and J is TRBJ2-1, with D perhaps TRBD1 (7 bases). The germline gives CDR1 SGHTA, CDR2 FQGNSA. Trimming stripped 5 bases from V and 6 bases from J, with 17 bases between. The CDR3 consists of 15 residues. The CDR3 region has the DNA TGTGCCAGCAGCCGGGGGACAGCTCGCGGCAATGAGCAGTTCTTC. Protein product: CASSRGTARGNEQFF. The full variable domain, rest sourced from reference TRBV7-2 and TRBJ2-1, is GAGVSQSPSNKVTEKGKDVELRCDPISGHTALYWYRQSLGQGLEFLIYFQGNSAPDKSGLPSDRFSAERTGGSVSTLTIQRTQQEDSAVYLCASSRGTARGNEQFFGPGTRLTVL.

This clonotype was picked up a small number of times. This beta chain is off target for a library built for alpha chains, so its abundance means little. This chain joins TRBV7-2 and TRBJ1-1, with 7 bases aligning to TRBD1. This CDR3 has 14 residues. The V segment lost 7 bases and the J segment 2 bases; nucleotides outside the gene matches: 7. Germline loops: CDR1 SGHTA, CDR2 FQGNSA. The CDR3 DNA reads as TGTGCCAGCACCCCGACAGGGAAAAACACTGAAGCTTTCTTT. Its translation is CASTPTGKNTEAFF.

This clonotype was detected ten times or more. As an off-target read in a library built for alpha chains, this beta chain has a frequency of little significance. V gene TRBV7-9 combines with J gene TRBJ1-2, with 10 bases aligning to TRBD1. Per the germline V gene, CDR1 is SEHNR and CDR2 is FQNEAQ (reference sequence). The CDR3 is 13 amino acids. With 3 bases clipped from V and 6 bases from J, the junction kept 1 base outside the gene matches. CDR3: CASSFGTGDGYTF. The CDR3 DNA reads as TGTGCCAGCAGCTTTGGGACAGGGGATGGCTACACCTTC. Full variable domain (rest looked up from reference TRBV7-9 and TRBJ1-2): DTGVSQNPRHKITKRGQNVTFRCDPISEHNRLYWYRQTLGQGPEFLTYFQNEAQLEKSRLLSDRFSAERPKGSFSTLEIQRTEQGDSAMYLCASSFGTGDGYTFGSGTRLTVV.

This clonotype rates as medium-sized (0.01 to 0.1%). As an off-target read in a library built for alpha chains, this beta chain has a frequency of little significance. V usage is TRBV7-9 and J usage is TRBJ1-1; TRBD1 aligns across 7 bases. CDR1 SEHNR and CDR2 FQNEAQ come from the germline V gene (reference sequence). The CDR3 has 14 amino acids. The ends lost 5 bases at V and 5 bases at J; junction bases unmatched: 8. As DNA, the CDR3 is TGTGCCAGCAGCACCCTGGACAGGCGAACTGAAGCTTTCTTT. It codes for CASSTLDRRTEAFF.

This clonotype was detected ten times or more. The library was prepared for alpha chains; this beta chain is a stray read, so its frequency means little. This rearrangement joins TRBV4-2 to TRBJ2-3; possibly TRBD1 for D (6 bases). Germline lookup yields CDR1 LGHNA and CDR2 YNFKEQ. CDR3 length: 16 amino acids. Trimming cost V 0 bases and J 3 bases, with 13 bases left between them. CDR3 bases: TGTGCCAGCAGCCAAGAGCCGGTAGGGGGTACAGATACGCAGTATTTT. The encoded protein is CASSQEPVGGTDTQYF.

This clonotype is judged medium-sized. This beta chain is off target for a library built for alpha chains, so its abundance means little. The rearrangement joins TRBV10-2 to TRBJ1-4; 8 positions agree with TRBD1. V trimming: 6 bases; J trimming: 0 bases; junction bases outside the gene matches: 9. The CDR3 sequence is 17 residues long. In germline, CDR1 is WSHSY, CDR2 SAAADI. The CDR3 DNA reads TGCGCCAGCAGCGAGACAGGGGCGACCACAACTAATGAAAAACTGTTTTTT. It codes for CASSETGATTTNEKLFF.